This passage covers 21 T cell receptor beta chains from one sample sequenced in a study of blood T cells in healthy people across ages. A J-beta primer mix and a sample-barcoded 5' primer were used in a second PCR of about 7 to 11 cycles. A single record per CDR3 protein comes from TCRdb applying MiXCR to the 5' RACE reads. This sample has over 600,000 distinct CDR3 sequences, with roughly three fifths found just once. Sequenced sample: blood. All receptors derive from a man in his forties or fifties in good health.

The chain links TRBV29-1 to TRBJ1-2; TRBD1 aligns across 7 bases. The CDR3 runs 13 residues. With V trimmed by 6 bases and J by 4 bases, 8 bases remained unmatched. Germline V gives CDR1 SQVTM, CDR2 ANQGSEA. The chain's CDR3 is CSVPGQLLYGYTF. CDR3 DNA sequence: TGCAGCGTCCCGGGACAGTTACTCTATGGCTACACCTTC.

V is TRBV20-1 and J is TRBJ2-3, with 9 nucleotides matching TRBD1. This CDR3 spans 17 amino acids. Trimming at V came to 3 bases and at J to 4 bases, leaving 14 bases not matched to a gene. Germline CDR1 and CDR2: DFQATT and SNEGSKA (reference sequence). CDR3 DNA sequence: TGCAGTGCTAGCACACCTCCGGGACAGGGACCTCCAGATACGCAGTATTTT. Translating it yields CSASTPPGQGPPDTQYF.

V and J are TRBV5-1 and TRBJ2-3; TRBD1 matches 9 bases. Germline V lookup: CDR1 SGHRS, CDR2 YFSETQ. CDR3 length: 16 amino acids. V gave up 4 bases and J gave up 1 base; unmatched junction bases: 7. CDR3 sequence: CASSTRQGDGTDTQYF. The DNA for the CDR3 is TGCGCCAGCAGCACCCGACAGGGGGACGGCACAGATACGCAGTATTTT.

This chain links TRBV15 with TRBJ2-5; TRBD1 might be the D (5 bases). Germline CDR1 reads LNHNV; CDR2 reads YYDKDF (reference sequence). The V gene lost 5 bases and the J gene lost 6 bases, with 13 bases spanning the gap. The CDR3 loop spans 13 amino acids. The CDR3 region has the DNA TGTGCCACCAGCGGGGTGGGGCGCCAGACCCAGTACTTC. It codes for CATSGVGRQTQYF.

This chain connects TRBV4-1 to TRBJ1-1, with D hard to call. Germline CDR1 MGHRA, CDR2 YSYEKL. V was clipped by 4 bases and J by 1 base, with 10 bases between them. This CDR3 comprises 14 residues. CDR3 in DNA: TGCGCCAGCAGCCGAACCCGGGAGAACACTGAAGCTTTCTTT. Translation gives CASSRTRENTEAFF.

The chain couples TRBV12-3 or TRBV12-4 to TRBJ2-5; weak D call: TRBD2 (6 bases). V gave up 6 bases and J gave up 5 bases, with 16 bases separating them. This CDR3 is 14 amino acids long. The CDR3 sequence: CASSPDGEEETQYF. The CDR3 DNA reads TGTGCCAGCAGCCCCGACGGGGAGGAGGAGACCCAGTACTTC.

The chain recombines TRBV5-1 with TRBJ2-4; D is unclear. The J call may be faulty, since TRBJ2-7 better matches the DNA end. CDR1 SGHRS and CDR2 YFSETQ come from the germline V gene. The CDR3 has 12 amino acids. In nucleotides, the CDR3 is TGCGCCAGCAGTTCCAGTCGCCGCGAGCAGTACTTC. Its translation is CASSSSRREQYF.

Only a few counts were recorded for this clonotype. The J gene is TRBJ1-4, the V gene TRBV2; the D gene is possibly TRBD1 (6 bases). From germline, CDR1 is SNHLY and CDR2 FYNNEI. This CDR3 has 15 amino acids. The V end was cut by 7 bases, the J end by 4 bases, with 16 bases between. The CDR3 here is CASTGGQRVNEKLFF. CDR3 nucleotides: TGTGCCAGCACGGGGGGGCAGAGAGTTAATGAAAAACTGTTTTTT.

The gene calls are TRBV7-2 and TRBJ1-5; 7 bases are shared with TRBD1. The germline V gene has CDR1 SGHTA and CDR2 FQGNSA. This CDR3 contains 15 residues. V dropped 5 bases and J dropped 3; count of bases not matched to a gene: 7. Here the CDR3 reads CASSQGRGHNQPQHF. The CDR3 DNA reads TGTGCCAGCAGCCAAGGGAGGGGGCACAATCAGCCCCAGCATTTT. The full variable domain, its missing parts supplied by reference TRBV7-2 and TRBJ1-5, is GAGVSQSPSNKVTEKGKDVELRCDPISGHTALYWYRQSLGQGLEFLIYFQGNSAPDKSGLPSDRFSAERTGGSVSTLTIQRTQQEDSAVYLCASSQGRGHNQPQHFGDGTRLSIL.

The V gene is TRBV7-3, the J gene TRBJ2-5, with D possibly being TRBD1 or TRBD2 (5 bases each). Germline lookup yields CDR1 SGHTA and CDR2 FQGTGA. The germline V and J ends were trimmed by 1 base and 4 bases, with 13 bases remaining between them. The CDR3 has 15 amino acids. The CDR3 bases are TGTGCCAGCAGCTTAAGCAGGGAAGGAGGAGAGACCCAGTACTTC. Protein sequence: CASSLSREGGETQYF. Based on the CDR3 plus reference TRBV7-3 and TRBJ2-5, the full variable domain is GAGVSQTPSNKVTEKGKYVELRCDPISGHTALYWYRQSLGQGPEFLIYFQGTGAADDSGLPNDRFFAVRPEGSVSTLKIQRTERGDSAVYLCASSLSREGGETQYFGPGTRLLVL.

In DNA, the CDR3 is TGTGCCAGCATATTGCCCGGGGAAGCTTTCTTT. Residues: CASILPGEAFF. This chain links TRBV6-6 with TRBJ1-1; no clear D. Germline V gene sequence: CDR1 MNHNY, CDR2 SVGAGI (reference sequence). V lost 7 bases and J 8 bases, leaving 11 bases between the germline ends. This CDR3 contains 11 residues.

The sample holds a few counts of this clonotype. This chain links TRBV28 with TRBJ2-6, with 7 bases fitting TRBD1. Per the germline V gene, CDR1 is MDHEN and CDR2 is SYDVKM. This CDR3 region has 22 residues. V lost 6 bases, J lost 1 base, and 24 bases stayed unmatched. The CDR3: CASSDTTGDRKHEGSGANVLTF. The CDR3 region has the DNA TGTGCCAGCAGCGACACCACAGGGGACCGAAAACACGAGGGGTCTGGGGCCAACGTCCTGACTTTC.

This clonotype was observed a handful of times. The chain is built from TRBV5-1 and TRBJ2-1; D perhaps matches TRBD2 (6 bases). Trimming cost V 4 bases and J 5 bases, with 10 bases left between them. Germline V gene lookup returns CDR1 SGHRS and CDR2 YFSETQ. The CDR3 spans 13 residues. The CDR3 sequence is CASSPDYNNEQFF. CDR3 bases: TGCGCCAGCAGCCCGGACTATAACAATGAGCAGTTCTTC.

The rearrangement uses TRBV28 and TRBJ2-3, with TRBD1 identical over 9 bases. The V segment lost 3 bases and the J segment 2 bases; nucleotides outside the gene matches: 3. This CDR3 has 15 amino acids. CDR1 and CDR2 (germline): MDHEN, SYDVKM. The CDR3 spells CASSFGTGHTDTQYF. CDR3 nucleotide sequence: TGTGCCAGCAGTTTTGGGACAGGGCACACAGATACGCAGTATTTT.

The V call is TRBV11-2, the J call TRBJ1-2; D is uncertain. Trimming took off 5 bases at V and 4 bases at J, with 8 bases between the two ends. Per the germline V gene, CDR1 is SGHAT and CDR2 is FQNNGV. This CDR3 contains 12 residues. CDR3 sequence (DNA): TGTGCCAGCAGCCCCCTCCTCTATGGCTACACCTTC. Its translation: CASSPLLYGYTF.

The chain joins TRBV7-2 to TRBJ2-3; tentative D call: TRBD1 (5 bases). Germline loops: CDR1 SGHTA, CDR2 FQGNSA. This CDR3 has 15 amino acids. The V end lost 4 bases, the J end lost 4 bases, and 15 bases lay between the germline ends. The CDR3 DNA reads TGTGCCAGCAGCTCCCAGGGCTTGGTCTCAGATACGCAGTATTTT. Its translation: CASSSQGLVSDTQYF.

The CDR3 region is CASSRRDLTFYEQYF. CDR3 bases: TGTGCCAGCAGCCGAAGGGACTTGACATTCTACGAGCAGTACTTC. This chain connects TRBV3-1 to TRBJ2-7; weak D call: TRBD2 (6 bases). The CDR3 extends over 15 amino acids. The V gene lost 4 bases and the J gene lost 3 bases, with 16 bases spanning the gap. CDR1 and CDR2 from the germline V gene are LGHDT and YNNKEL (reference sequence).

The DNA of the CDR3 is TGCAGTGCTAGGCTCGCGGGGGGCGCCGGGACCCAGTACTTC. Its translation: CSARLAGGAGTQYF. The V and J genes are TRBV20-1 and TRBJ2-5, with TRBD2 identical over 8 bases. Germline CDR1 and CDR2: DFQATT and SNEGSKA (reference sequence). J gave up 7 bases and V 3 bases, and 10 bases lay outside the gene matches. The CDR3 runs 14 residues.

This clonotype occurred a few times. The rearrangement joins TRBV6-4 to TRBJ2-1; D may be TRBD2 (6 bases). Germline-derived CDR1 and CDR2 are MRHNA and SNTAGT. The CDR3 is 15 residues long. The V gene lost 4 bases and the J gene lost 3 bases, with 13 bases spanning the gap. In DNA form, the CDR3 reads TGTGCCAGCAGTGGGGAAGCCGGGGGCTACAATGAGCAGTTCTTC. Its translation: CASSGEAGGYNEQFF.

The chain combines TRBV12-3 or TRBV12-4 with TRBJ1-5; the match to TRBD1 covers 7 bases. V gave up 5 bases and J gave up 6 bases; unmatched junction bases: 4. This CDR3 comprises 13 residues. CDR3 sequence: CASSRGQAQPQHF. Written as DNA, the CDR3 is TGTGCCAGCAGTCGTGGACAGGCTCAGCCCCAGCATTTT.

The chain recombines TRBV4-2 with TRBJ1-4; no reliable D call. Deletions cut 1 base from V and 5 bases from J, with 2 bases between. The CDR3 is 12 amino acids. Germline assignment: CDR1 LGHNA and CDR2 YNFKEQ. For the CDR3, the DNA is TGTGCCAGCAGCCAAGGAAATGAAAAACTGTTTTTT. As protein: CASSQGNEKLFF.